This TCR beta chain was sequenced during a study of T cells in localized non-small cell lung cancer (dated by TCRdb to 2020 to 2022). With regard to the full study: The study examined T cell repertoires in a few hundred patients with early-stage NSCLC and compared tumors with uninvolved tumor-adjacent lungs. The cohort was made up of a few hundred treatment-naive NSCLC patients whose localized lung tumors had been resected. Of the NSCLC patients, over 120 were male and about a hundred were female, and the mean age was approximately 66 years.

The paper's findings and limits, for the study overall: Because the study design was exploratory, TCR variables were selected using unadjusted p-values without false-discovery rate correction. Because multi-region tumor sequencing was not performed, intratumor heterogeneity could not be ruled out. A median of approximately 55 of the top 100 tumor clones were detected in paired uninvolved adjacent lung, and about 29 of these tumor clones were also found among the top 100 clones of the paired uninvolved adjacent lung. Longer overall survival was associated with higher T cell density in blood, whereas shorter survival was associated with higher clonality in adjacent lung. The highest T cell clonality was observed in uninvolved tumor-adjacent lung, where clonality exceeded that of tumor, suggesting that antigenic responses were more focused in uninvolved tumor-adjacent lung.

At diagnosis, peripheral blood, uninvolved tumor-adjacent lung and tumor were collected and were preserved as a mix of fresh-frozen and FFPE material. Blood samples were analyzed as peripheral blood mononuclear cells for TCR repertoire profiling. Comments on this clone: Its antigen remains undetermined. Base quality data are lacking; no much larger clone is found one base away.

TCR beta CDR3 regions were sequenced from DNA using the immunoSEQ Assay. The original methods were these. T cell density was computed as TCR beta template counts normalized to usable DNA estimated by amplifying housekeeping genes. Richness was estimated using the preseqR package, with extrapolation to 400,000 templates for PBMC samples and to 120,000 templates for tissue samples. Clonality was calculated as one minus Pielou's evenness. Tissue-enriched TCRs were identified by differential abundance testing using productive amino-acid clonotypes, minimum total count 5 and alpha 0.1. Repertoire overlap between compartments was quantified with the Jaccard Index and Morisita Overlap Index. GLIPH grouped TCR beta CDR3s together with public tetramer-defined viral CDR3s, and a viral motif had to include at least three viral sequences and show V-gene enrichment. Imported from immuneACCESS, the table was reduced by TCRdb to in-frame sequences with V and J called. These copies leave out some clones; in studies compared against another copy, an unresolved V gene accounts for under half, and the cause of the remainder is not known. V and J calls and clone size are as listed in that table; D and trimming were resolved from the DNA. The sample table holds around 43,000 clones, of which around nine tenths were seen once. Together, the top ten hold 3% to 4.5% of the sample.

This sequence was found in a man aged 18 to 49 with stage I lung adenocarcinoma. This sample comprised peripheral blood, obtained before any cancer treatment.

The CDR3 protein is CASRPGNSANEKLFF. The nucleotides are TGCGCCAGCAGGCCCGGGAATAGTGCTAATGAAAAACTGTTTTTT. In this chain, TRBV5-1 is recombined with TRBJ1-4; no confident D gene assignment can be made. In the germline V gene, CDR1 corresponds to SGHRS and CDR2 to YFSETQ. The CDR3, from cysteine to phenylalanine, totals 15 residues. Only the CDR3 part of the read is kept: 45 bases, read in frame from the first base. The V end loses 5 bases and the J end loses 3 bases, and a stretch of 14 bases separates them. The CDR3 plus the reference TRBV5-1 and TRBJ1-4 genes for the other parts give the full variable domain: KAGVTQTPRYLIKTRGQQVTLSCSPISGHRSVSWYQQTPGQGLQFLFEYFSETQRNKGNFPGRFSGRQFSNSRSEMNVSTLELGDSALYLCASRPGNSANEKLFFGSGTQLSVL.